Here is one T cell receptor (beta chain) with its context. The data belong to a study of T cell changes during pregnancy in multiple sclerosis. Sequencing used immunoSEQ multiplex PCR; TCRdb keeps in-frame clones, though not all of them. The sample contains roughly 90,000 clones, around 90% of which appear only once. Trimming shortened V by 2 bases and J by 5 bases, and 3 bases separated the two germline ends. Germline V gives CDR1 MNHNY, CDR2 SVGAGI (reference sequence). This CDR3 has 11 residues. The TCR comes from a female donor in good health, enrolled as a control in a pregnancy study. The rearrangement links TRBV6-6 to TRBJ2-5; no firm D call. The sequencing here drew on peripheral blood, taken in the first trimester of pregnancy. The CDR3 DNA sequence: TGTGCCAGCAGTTACGGCGAGACCCAGTACTTC. It yields the protein CASSYGETQYF.